This is a list of T cell receptor beta chains from one sample in a study of blood T cell repertoires in COVID-19. The data were produced by immunoSEQ multiplex PCR, yet TCRdb's version contains in-frame clones alone and is incomplete. Altogether under 200,000 clones are present, approximately 84% being singletons, with the ten largest covering 4.9%. Sequencing used peripheral blood. The receptors were gathered from a woman aged 80 or over with acute or convalescent COVID-19. Each CDR3 is given with its conserved first and last residue. A D gene is named only where the DNA matches it firmly.

j_gene | d_gene | v_gene | CDR3aa
TRBJ1-1 | - | TRBV7-9 | CASSNQGSEAFF
TRBJ2-2 | TRBD2 | TRBV24-1 | CATTYAGANTGELFF
TRBJ2-7 | - | TRBV5-1 | CASSTQGGAYEQYF
TRBJ2-1 | TRBD1 | TRBV6-2/TRBV6-3 | CASSRQGALNEQFF
TRBJ2-7 | - | TRBV11-3 | CASSLGWGHENYEQYF
TRBJ1-4 | TRBD1 | TRBV6-5 | CASSSTGGREKLFF
TRBJ1-2 | - | TRBV9 | CASSEGANYGYTF
TRBJ2-3 | - | TRBV30 | CAWSSLDTQYF
TRBJ2-7 | TRBD1 | TRBV27 | CASSCDRGRAYEQYF
TRBJ1-1 | TRBD1 | TRBV5-6 | CASSLWDRESTEAFF
TRBJ1-6 | - | TRBV27 | CASSPMDRQGLLHF
TRBJ1-5 | - | TRBV4-3 | CASSQDPTGDQPQHF
TRBJ2-5 | - | TRBV18 | CASSPLWRGEKETQYF
TRBJ1-5 | TRBD1 | TRBV6-2/TRBV6-3 | CASSSRWTGRQPQHF
TRBJ2-2 | - | TRBV5-5 | CASSLRGTLTGELFF
TRBJ2-6 | - | TRBV25-1 | CASSPLRISGANVLTF
TRBJ2-2 | - | TRBV6-5 | CASSYFLNTGELFF
TRBJ2-5 | TRBD1 | TRBV24-1 | CATSDPTGVAETQYF
TRBJ1-1 | - | TRBV18 | CASSPIQGRVTEAFF
TRBJ1-6 | - | TRBV10-2 | CASRRGAQGSPLHF
TRBJ2-7 | - | TRBV7-9 | CASSLWRQGGEQYF
TRBJ2-7 | TRBD1 | TRBV2 | CASGGQPYEQYF
TRBJ2-1 | - | TRBV7-2 | CASSHSGYTYNEQFF
TRBJ1-5 | TRBD1 | TRBV28 | CASTPGGGVNQPQHF
TRBJ2-7 | - | TRBV6-2/TRBV6-3 | CASSYGQGAYEQYF
TRBJ1-1 | - | TRBV3-1/TRBV3-2 | CASRYRNTEAFF
TRBJ1-2 | - | TRBV28 | CASRQPPYGYTF
TRBJ2-7 | TRBD2 | TRBV4-1 | CASSHRTSGIFEQYF
TRBJ1-5 | TRBD1 | TRBV12-5 | CASGLVRQGAEWGNQPQHF
TRBJ1-2 | - | TRBV30 | CAWSVLWDGYTF
TRBJ2-4 | - | TRBV7-2 | CASSQGFGNIQYF
TRBJ2-2 | TRBD1 | TRBV5-1 | CASSSTGPGELFF
TRBJ1-6 | - | TRBV5-5 | CASSLTGIYNSPLHF
TRBJ2-1 | TRBD2 | TRBV27 | CASSRGGSEGNEQFF
TRBJ2-7 | - | TRBV7-6 | CASSLTHGGSYEQYF
TRBJ1-2 | - | TRBV6-6 | CASSWDTNYGYTF
TRBJ2-1 | TRBD1 | TRBV6-2/TRBV6-3 | CASSYFVSGQGAGEQFF
TRBJ1-1 | - | TRBV18 | CASSPPAGARTEAFF
TRBJ2-3 | TRBD1 | TRBV28 | CAGQGSTDTQYF